This T cell receptor beta chain was retrieved from a study of blood T cell repertoires in COVID-19. This table comes from immunoSEQ multiplex PCR, and its TCRdb copy is limited to in-frame clones, with some not included. Among tens of thousands of clones listed, around 80% were seen once. Details on this clone: In the same sample, other DNA sequences code for this CDR3.

Germline V gene data show CDR1 as MGHRA and CDR2 as YSYEKL. This CDR3 is 13 amino acids long. Trimming removed 0 bases at V and 7 bases at J, with 7 bases between. The source is a human donor in a cohort sampled during active COVID-19. The chain joins TRBV4-1 to TRBJ2-1; D uncertain. The specimen sequenced was peripheral blood. The CDR3 nucleotides are TGCGCCAGCAGCCAAGACTATCTAAATGAGCAGTTCTTC. It yields the protein CASSQDYLNEQFF.